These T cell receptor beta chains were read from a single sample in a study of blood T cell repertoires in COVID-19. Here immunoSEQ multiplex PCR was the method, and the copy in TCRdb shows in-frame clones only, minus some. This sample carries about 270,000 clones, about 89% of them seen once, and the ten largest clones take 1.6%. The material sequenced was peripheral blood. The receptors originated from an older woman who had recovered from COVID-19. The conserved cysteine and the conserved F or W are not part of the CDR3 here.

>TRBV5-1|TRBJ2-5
ASSPTWTGGQETQY
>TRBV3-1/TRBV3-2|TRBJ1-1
ASSQTTEAF
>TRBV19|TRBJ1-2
ASSRTVSYGYT
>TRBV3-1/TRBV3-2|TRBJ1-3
ASSQDIGASGNTIY
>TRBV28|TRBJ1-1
ASRTFDRMNTEAF
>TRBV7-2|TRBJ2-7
ASSLIGTASYEQY
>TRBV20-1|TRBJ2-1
SASMSGLDEQF
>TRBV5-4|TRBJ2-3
ASSFGSGGTDTQY
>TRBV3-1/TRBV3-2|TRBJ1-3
ASSQDRRLPGNTIY
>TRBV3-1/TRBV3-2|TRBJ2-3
ASSQGTQGGDTQY
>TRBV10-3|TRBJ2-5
AISESGKPQETQY
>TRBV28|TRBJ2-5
ASRNGQGSGETQY
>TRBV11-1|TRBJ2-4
ASSPTVRAKNIQY
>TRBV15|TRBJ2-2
ATSRVRDRRDWNTGELF
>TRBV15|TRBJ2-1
ATAGGDYNEQF
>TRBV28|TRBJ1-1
ASTQGASEAF
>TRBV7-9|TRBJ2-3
ASSRDSLTHTQY
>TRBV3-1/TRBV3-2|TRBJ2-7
ASSQGGRAYEQY
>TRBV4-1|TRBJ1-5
ASRGTLGNQPQH
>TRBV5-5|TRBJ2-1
ASSLPPGVNEQF
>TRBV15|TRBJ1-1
ATRSGRTFTEAF
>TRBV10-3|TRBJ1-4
AISESLRPREKLF
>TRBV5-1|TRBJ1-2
ASSLGLVGYGYT
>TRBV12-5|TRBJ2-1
ASALLADNEQF
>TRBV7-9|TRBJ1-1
ASSLAPGGMNTEAF
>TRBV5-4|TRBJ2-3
ASRARGGHRDTQY
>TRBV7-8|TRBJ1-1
ASSAGQGDAEAF
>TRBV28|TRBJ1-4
ASSFSGNEKLF
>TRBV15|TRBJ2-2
ATSRARGPNTGELF